This paragraph covers one T cell receptor beta chain sequence. It lacks a known antigen. No much larger clone exists at a distance of one base, and base qualities are not known. This entry is derived from a study of cytomegalovirus exposure and HLA in healthy donors (dated by TCRdb to 2015 to 2018). Regarding the study in general: According to an earlier analysis of a few hundred of the donors, 150 million to 200 million T cells yielded some 120 million unique TCR beta sequences and 250 to 350 Gb of sequence data. Both class I and class II loci were covered by HLA typing, at four-digit resolution. Rather than using new phenotypic data, the later analysis identified candidate immune exposures from TCR beta sequences and from how often those sequences occurred across donors. All discovery cohort repertoires had been generated using a single sequencing platform. Of the roughly 400 genotyped donors, around 81% fell in the genetic ancestry cluster associated with self-reported Caucasian donors. A later analysis re-examined previously published TCR beta repertoires from several hundred donors and added high-resolution HLA genotyping to investigate patterns of TCR occurrence. An earlier analysis of 587 of the donors used high-throughput TCR beta sequencing to judge whether each TCR beta V gene segment behaved as functional or pseudogenic. To predict cytomegalovirus infection status, the study combined high-throughput TCR immunosequencing, statistical association of individual TCRs with disease status, and machine learning. The aim of the study was to test whether cataloging public T cell receptors could identify signatures of past pathogen exposure. Among roughly 370 genotyped donors of the cohort, an average of approximately 230,000 unique TCR beta nucleotide sequences were sequenced per donor, around a sixth of them non-productive. A later genetic analysis used genome-wide SNP genotypes for about 65% of the 666 donors, treating that subset as a discovery cohort. The T cell repertoires of 670 or so subjects were profiled by immunosequencing and related to cytomegalovirus serostatus. Donor age, sex, ethnicity and CMV serostatus were collected together with the repertoire data. Along with the approximately 700-subject first cohort, a separate validation cohort of roughly 110 different subjects was used. The number of donors typed differed by locus, with about 629-630 for A, B, C, DRB1 and DQB1, over 500 for DQA1, 606 for DPA1, and roughly 450 for DPB1. An early release covering some 640 HLA-typed donors comprised about 300 gigabases of sequencing data and tens of millions of unique TCR sequences. Roughly 5 DR-DQ haplotypes were treated as single units for association and clustering because of strong linkage in the cohort.

Library creation used the immunoSEQ multiplex PCR assay. For the multiplex PCR, a mixture combining 60 forward primers for TCR Vbeta segments and 13 reverse primers for TCR Jbeta segments was used. Amplification of the CDR3 region of rearranged TCR beta genes was performed with a multiplex PCR assay on genomic DNA. Amplified TCR beta libraries were sequenced as 87-base-pair reads on the Illumina HiSeq System. Concerning the study's data processing: In a later analysis, around 80 million unique TCR beta chains were counted across the approximately 620 repertoires, and roughly 10 million of these chains were shared by at least two donors. Raw reads were error-corrected and collapsed into unique sequences by a nearest-neighbor algorithm in which closely related sequences were merged to remove PCR and sequencing errors. To assign V, D and J gene segments, CDR3 sequences were aligned to IMGT reference sequences. For a sequence to be retained, a match of at least six nucleotides to both a V gene segment and a J gene segment was required. A rearrangement was called productive if the CDR3 had no stop codons and remained in frame with V and J, and every other rearrangement was called non-productive. CDR3 was defined by IMGT convention, running from the second conserved V-encoded cysteine to the conserved J-encoded phenylalanine. Sequences without an unambiguous match to a single V gene segment were excluded from the earlier analysis of about 630 of the donors. An earlier analysis of just under 600 of the donors called V segments functional above 56.7% productive rearrangements and segregating when the between-donor standard deviation exceeded 5%. A statistical classification framework was built to diagnose cytomegalovirus status from the catalog of TCR beta chain sequences. V and J gene assignment, in a later analysis, came from comparing TCR nucleotide sequences with IMGT/GENE-DB human TR gene sequences. In a later analysis, CDR3 sequences and most-parsimonious VDJ recombination scenarios were assigned using the TCRdist pipeline. In a later analysis, every TCR beta chain was defined by the combination of its CDR3 amino acid sequence and its V-gene family, and reads without a unique V-gene family were dropped. As a way to deal with suspected cross-contamination and a sequencing artifact, a later analysis dropped over 550 nucleotide sequences that were highly shared and had low generation probability. In a later analysis, a clonal expansion index was calculated for each public chain from normalized within-repertoire ranks of inferred template counts. A later analysis computed generation probabilities with a VDJ recombination model fitted to out-of-frame rearrangements, and checked the results against IGoR. Hypergeometric tests were used in a later analysis to score TCR-TCR, TCR-HLA and TCR-CMV co-occurrence, with a repertoire-size bias correction applied to the TCR pairs. To estimate false discovery rates, a later analysis permuted the HLA or CMV assignments 20 times. In a later analysis, co-occurring TCRs were grouped with DBSCAN, and TCRdist sequence similarity was added when clustering was performed within HLA-allele-positive subsets. For co-occurrence clustering, repertoires with fewer than 30,000 or more than 120,000 public chains were excluded, along with five or six repertoires with anomalous nucleotide sharing. Drawn from immuneACCESS, this table holds only the in-frame rearrangements with V and J called that TCRdb kept. Clones are partly lost; checked studies trace under half to an unresolved V gene and leave the rest unexplained. Clone size and the V and J calls come from that table; the DNA yielded D and trimming. The sample includes 150,000 to 200,000 clones, with 73% observed a single time. Around 5% of the sample comes from the top ten.

Trimming leaves V shorter by 11 bases and J shorter by 5 bases, with the junction holding 7 bases beyond the gene matches. Reading the germline V gene gives CDR1 MGHDK and CDR2 SYGVNS. The CDR3 holds 13 amino acids from the cysteine to the phenylalanine. Solely the CDR3 DNA is kept, with 39 bases framed from the first base. The cohort comprised hundreds of healthy bone marrow donors. At the time of sampling, all cohort members were nominally healthy, though unrecorded immune exposures were likely present. The donor was CMV seropositive and was included in the group of approximately 300 seropositive cohort members. Each donor provided a peripheral blood sample, and peripheral blood mononuclear cells were used for TCR beta sequencing. The Qiagen DNeasy Blood Extraction Kit was used to extract genomic DNA from the blood cell samples. Beyond this particular receptor, the publication reports: Three of the identified cytomegalovirus-associated TCR beta chains were confirmed in vitro to be specific for cytomegalovirus antigens. In this cohort, only TCR beta chains were sequenced, and detectable features were limited by the absence of alpha or paired-chain data. The earlier analysis of about 600 of the donors excluded roughly 17 rarely observed V segments, including chromosome 9 orphons, because counts were too low. The classifier was reported to diagnose cytomegalovirus status with high specificity and sensitivity in both the original and validation cohorts. Most TCR sequences were observed very rarely across donors, whereas some public TCRs were present in many individuals. The 87-base-pair reads could not distinguish some IMGT-functional V segments, including TRBV6-2 and TRBV6-3, so those segments were excluded. When HLA alleles, especially DR and DQ, strongly co-occurred, TCR associations were difficult to assign to individual alleles. Because HLA typing was unavailable for some donors at each locus, only the typed subset was used in association tests. Broadly in line with IMGT annotations, most TCR beta V segments showed up in productive rearrangements about 87% or about 30% of the time in an earlier analysis of 587 of the donors. A later analysis found that TCR association rates varied across HLA loci, with DRB1 alleles showing the most associated TCRs and HLA-C alleles the fewest. The authors suggested that the approach could potentially be extended to other disease states and immunological phenotypes. Specific HLA alleles were associated with 15,000 to 20,000 TCR beta sequences at a false discovery rate of 0.05 in a later analysis. For the cohort, immune exposure information was limited to CMV serostatus. A further reported finding was that TCR beta sequences accurately predicted the HLA-A and HLA-B alleles for most subjects in the first cohort. A cluster of highly shared sequence variants was judged likely to be a technical artifact of the sequencing pipeline. Correlated functional status among segregating V segments might be attributable to linkage disequilibrium, but an unknown experimental factor could not be ruled out. In the study, around 160 TCR beta chains were listed as associated with cytomegalovirus. In a later analysis, most CMV-associated TCR beta chains were found to appear HLA-restricted, with HLA associations seemingly driven largely by CMV exposure. A later genetic analysis reported fewer N-insertions in productive TCRs among donors in an Asian-associated ancestry cluster than the roughly 620-donor mean. The presence/absence analyses assumed that sequencing depth was roughly uniform across donors, and that assumption may not be true. In a later analysis, HLA-associated TCR beta chains showed more clonal expansion and lower generation probabilities than non-associated chains that were equally common. An association between a missense DCLRE1C variant and V-gene and J-gene trimming of TCR beta chains was found in a later genetic analysis and replicated in an independent cohort. In a later analysis, several top co-occurrence clusters were reported to appear linked to parvovirus B19, influenza, CMV and Epstein-Barr virus.

The receptor comes from a woman aged 18 to 35 in good health and CMV-seropositive. Recombination connected TRBV25-1 to TRBJ2-3; 10 bases in between match TRBD1. Sequences were obtained from PBMCs. The base sequence is TGTGCCTCTCACCGGGACAGGGGAGATACGCAGTATTTT. Translation gives CASHRDRGDTQYF. Here the CDR3 is joined to the reference TRBV25-1 and TRBJ2-3 genes, and the full variable domain is: EADIYQTPRYLVIGTGKKITLECSQTMGHDKMYWYQQDPGMELHLIHYSYGVNSTEKGDLSSESTVSRIRTEHFPLTLESARPSHTSQYLCASHRDRGDTQYFGPGTRLTVL.